The 29 T cell receptor beta chains below were found in one sample sequenced in a study of response to subunit inactivated influenza vaccine. TCRdb ran MiXCR on the RT-PCR reads and lists one entry per CDR3 protein. The repertoire holds a few hundred thousand distinct CDR3 sequences, with about 15% as singletons. The sample consisted of PBMCs from blood, taken 12 days after vaccination. The receptors were gathered from a man in his fifties who received an inactivated influenza vaccine.

V gene TRBV25-1 combines with J gene TRBJ2-3; a possible D gene is TRBD1 (7 bases). Trimming left V 0 bases short and J 6 bases short, with 13 bases between. The CDR3 loop spans 15 amino acids. CDR1 is MGHDK and CDR2 is SYGVNS in the germline V gene. The CDR3 protein is CASSEYGQGGDTQYF. CDR3 nucleotides: TGTGCCAGCAGTGAATATGGGCAGGGGGGCGATACGCAGTATTTT. Together with reference TRBV25-1 and TRBJ2-3, the CDR3 gives the full variable domain: EADIYQTPRYLVIGTGKKITLECSQTMGHDKMYWYQQDPGMELHLIHYSYGVNSTEKGDLSSESTVSRIRTEHFPLTLESARPSHTSQYLCASSEYGQGGDTQYFGPGTRLTVL.

This clonotype has at least ten counts. The chain employs TRBV4-2 and TRBJ2-1; 13 bases map to TRBD2. After removal of 3 bases from V and 2 bases from J, the junction contained 4 bases not matched to a gene. The CDR3 totals 17 residues. Germline V gives CDR1 LGHNA, CDR2 YNFKEQ. The CDR3 DNA reads TGTGCCAGCAGCCAGAAGACTAGCGGGGGGACCTACAATGAGCAGTTCTTC. Translated, it gives CASSQKTSGGTYNEQFF.

The V and J genes are TRBV11-2 and TRBJ2-2, with D possibly TRBD2 on 6 matching bases. The CDR3 contains 14 residues. V lost 3 bases to trimming and J lost 5 bases, with 10 bases between them. Germline V gene data show CDR1 as SGHAT and CDR2 as FQNNGV. For the CDR3, the DNA is TGTGCCAGCAGCTTCGCAGGGAGGACCGGGGAGCTGTTTTTT. The encoded protein is CASSFAGRTGELFF.

This clonotype was seen many times. This chain joins TRBV5-1 and TRBJ2-7; D is possibly TRBD1 (6 bases). V was trimmed by 0 bases and J by 4 bases, leaving 11 bases between them. Germline CDR1 is SGHRS and CDR2 is YFSETQ. There are 14 residues in the CDR3. CDR3 nucleotide sequence: TGCGCCAGCAGCTTGGAACAAGGGGGTTACGAGCAGTACTTC. Translating it yields CASSLEQGGYEQYF.

This clonotype was seen more than once but under ten times. V usage is TRBV5-1 and J usage is TRBJ2-3; TRBD2 is a possible D gene (5 bases). The germline V and J ends were trimmed by 4 bases and 1 base, with 13 bases remaining between them. This CDR3 contains 15 residues. Germline V lookup: CDR1 SGHRS, CDR2 YFSETQ. The CDR3 sequence is CASSPARVGTDTQYF. For the CDR3, the DNA is TGCGCCAGCAGCCCCGCGAGGGTGGGCACAGATACGCAGTATTTT. The full variable domain, with the rest looked up from reference TRBV5-1 and TRBJ2-3, is KAGVTQTPRYLIKTRGQQVTLSCSPISGHRSVSWYQQTPGQGLQFLFEYFSETQRNKGNFPGRFSGRQFSNSRSEMNVSTLELGDSALYLCASSPARVGTDTQYFGPGTRLTVL.

This clonotype was counted ten times or more. The chain couples TRBV5-1 to TRBJ2-1, with no clear D. V lost 4 bases and J 1 base, leaving 12 bases between the germline ends. The CDR3 totals 15 residues. The germline V gene has CDR1 SGHRS and CDR2 YFSETQ. CDR3 DNA sequence: TGCGCCAGCAGCCAGAGCCCTGGGTCCTACAATGAGCAGTTCTTC. Protein product: CASSQSPGSYNEQFF.

This clonotype appeared a few times. This chain connects TRBV6-2 or TRBV6-3 to TRBJ1-2; a possible D gene is TRBD1 (5 bases). The germline V gene encodes CDR1 MNHEY and CDR2 SVGEGT. V lost 4 bases to trimming and J lost 2 bases, with 11 bases between them. This CDR3 has 14 residues. The CDR3 loop is CASSSPGRNYGYTF. Here the CDR3 DNA reads TGTGCCAGCAGTTCGCCAGGGCGAAACTATGGCTACACCTTC.

V gene TRBV10-3 combines with J gene TRBJ1-5, with TRBD1 as a possible D gene (6 bases). The CDR3 is 14 amino acids. CDR1 and CDR2 (germline): ENHRY, SYGVKD. V lost 4 bases and J lost 3, with 10 bases in between. The CDR3: CAISVGGLNQPQHF. For the CDR3, the DNA is TGTGCCATCAGTGTGGGGGGCCTCAATCAGCCCCAGCATTTT.

The sample holds a few counts of this clonotype. The rearrangement joins TRBV6-2 or TRBV6-3 to TRBJ2-7; possibly TRBD2 for D (6 bases). The V end lost 2 bases, the J end lost 8 bases, and 16 bases lay between the germline ends. The V gene's germline CDR1 is MNHEY and CDR2 SVGEGT. This CDR3 has 14 residues. Here the CDR3 reads CASSYVGLTGKQYF. CDR3 in DNA: TGTGCCAGCAGTTACGTGGGACTTACTGGGAAGCAGTACTTC.

This clonotype was seen only a few times. The chain employs TRBV18 and TRBJ1-2; no definite D call. The CDR3 loop spans 12 amino acids. V dropped 3 bases and J dropped 6 bases, with 8 bases sitting between them. Germline lookup yields CDR1 KGHSH and CDR2 LQKENI. CDR3 nucleotides: TGTGCCAGCTCACCGGGGAGTCATGGCTACACCTTC. Protein product: CASSPGSHGYTF.

This clonotype was found a few times. V and J are TRBV6-5 and TRBJ1-6; no firm D call. Trimming took off 6 bases at V and 10 bases at J, with 10 bases between the two ends. There are 12 residues in the CDR3. Germline CDR1 is MNHEY and CDR2 is SVGAGI. Here the CDR3 reads CASSRPHSPLHF. Here the CDR3 DNA reads TGTGCCAGCAGCCGACCCCACTCACCCCTCCACTTT.

This clonotype was seen only a few times. The J gene is TRBJ2-3, the V gene TRBV23-1; 8 bases are shared with TRBD1. TRBV23-1 is recorded as an ORF, its role being uncertain. The J segment lost 6 bases and the V segment lost 7 bases, leaving 15 bases of the junction unmatched. This CDR3 region has 16 residues. CDR3 sequence: CASTPPGQEFEDTQYF. DNA of the CDR3: TGCGCCAGCACTCCCCCGGGACAGGAGTTTGAGGATACGCAGTATTTT.

This rearrangement joins TRBV6-6 to TRBJ2-6; possible D gene TRBD2, 5 bases. Trimming cost V 6 bases and J 1 base, with 34 bases left between them. Germline-derived CDR1 and CDR2 are MNHNY and SVGAGI (reference sequence). CDR3 length equals 23 residues. In DNA, the CDR3 is TGTGCCAGCAGACTAATTAGAGCCGGGGTCCCTTCAGTCGCCTTATCTGGGGCCAACGTCCTGACTTTC. It translates to CASRLIRAGVPSVALSGANVLTF.

This clonotype was detected a few times. The genes are TRBV5-1 and TRBJ2-2; possibly TRBD1 or TRBD2 for D (6 bases each). This CDR3 is 16 amino acids long. Trimming left V 0 bases short and J 4 bases short, with 13 bases between. The germline CDR1 and CDR2 sequences are SGHRS and YFSETQ. The CDR3 loop is CASSLARGASTGELFF. The CDR3, as DNA: TGCGCCAGCAGCTTGGCAAGGGGGGCCTCCACCGGGGAGCTGTTTTTT. Drawing the rest from reference TRBV5-1 and TRBJ2-2, the complete variable domain is KAGVTQTPRYLIKTRGQQVTLSCSPISGHRSVSWYQQTPGQGLQFLFEYFSETQRNKGNFPGRFSGRQFSNSRSEMNVSTLELGDSALYLCASSLARGASTGELFFGEGSRLTVL.

The sample holds a few counts of this clonotype. DNA of the CDR3: TGTGCCAGCAGCGTAGCAGGGGCTAACACAGATACGCAGTATTTT. Its protein is CASSVAGANTDTQYF. V usage is TRBV9 and J usage is TRBJ2-3; D perhaps matches TRBD1 (6 bases). V shed 0 bases and J shed 2 bases, with 10 bases lying between them. There are 15 residues in the CDR3. The germline V gene has CDR1 SGDLS and CDR2 YYNGEE.

V and J are TRBV11-2 and TRBJ2-7; 8 positions match TRBD2. The J segment lost 5 bases and the V segment lost 5 bases, leaving 11 bases of the junction unmatched. The CDR3 loop spans 15 amino acids. The germline V gene has CDR1 SGHAT and CDR2 FQNNGV. The CDR3 loop is CASSKISGVFDEQYF. CDR3 coding DNA: TGTGCCAGCAGCAAGATTAGCGGGGTGTTCGACGAGCAGTACTTC.

This chain links TRBV7-9 with TRBJ2-1, with D tentatively TRBD2 (7 bases). V lost 3 bases and J 8 bases, leaving 14 bases between the germline ends. The CDR3 is made up of 14 amino acids. Per the germline V gene, CDR1 is SEHNR and CDR2 is FQNEAQ (reference sequence). CDR3 region: CASSFLGGRDEQFF. CDR3 nucleotides: TGTGCCAGCAGCTTTCTGGGGGGGCGGGATGAGCAGTTCTTC.

In this sample, this clonotype turned up a few times. This rearrangement joins TRBV27 to TRBJ2-1, with TRBD2 as a possible D gene (5 bases). The length of the CDR3 is 16 residues. The V gene's germline CDR1 is MNHEY and CDR2 SMNVEV (reference sequence). The germline V and J ends were trimmed by 7 bases and 3 bases, with 19 bases remaining between them. CDR3 sequence reads: CASNPLKGSGYNEQFF. The CDR3 nucleotides read TGTGCCAGCAATCCGCTCAAAGGGAGCGGCTACAATGAGCAGTTCTTC.

The chain carries TRBV20-1 and TRBJ1-2; 11 positions match TRBD1. The CDR3 spans 13 residues. V lost 6 bases, J lost 7 bases, and 7 bases stayed unmatched. Germline V lookup: CDR1 DFQATT, CDR2 SNEGSKA (reference sequence). The CDR3 here is CSASGQGAPGYTF. CDR3 nucleotide sequence: TGCAGTGCATCAGGACAGGGGGCTCCTGGCTACACCTTC.

The rearrangement links TRBV29-1 to TRBJ1-5; 7 nucleotides line up with TRBD1. There are 13 residues in the CDR3. The V gene's germline CDR1 is SQVTM and CDR2 ANQGSEA. J gave up 4 bases and V 5 bases, and 5 bases lay outside the gene matches. This CDR3 is CSVSKGANQPQHF. The CDR3 DNA sequence: TGCAGCGTTTCTAAGGGGGCGAATCAGCCCCAGCATTTT. The variable domain in full, with the rest retrieved from reference TRBV29-1 and TRBJ1-5, is SAVISQKPSRDICQRGTSLTIQCQVDSQVTMMFWYRQQPGQSLTLIATANQGSEATYESGFVIDKFPISRPNLTFSTLTVSNMSPEDSSIYLCSVSKGANQPQHFGDGTRLSIL.

The chain links TRBV5-1 to TRBJ1-4; weak D call: TRBD1 (5 bases). Trimming left V 7 bases short and J 5 bases short, with 12 bases between. From germline, CDR1 is SGHRS and CDR2 YFSETQ. The CDR3 consists of 13 residues. The CDR3 DNA reads as TGCGCCAGCCCGTCGACAGCGAATGAAAAACTGTTTTTT. Encoded protein: CASPSTANEKLFF.

The CDR3 nucleotides read TGTGCCAGCTCACCCCCGACAGGAAACTATGGCTACACCTTC. This codes for CASSPPTGNYGYTF. V usage is TRBV18 and J usage is TRBJ1-2; perhaps TRBD1 as D (6 bases). Germline V gene lookup returns CDR1 KGHSH and CDR2 LQKENI. The V gene lost 3 bases and the J gene lost 2 bases, with 10 bases spanning the gap. CDR3 length: 14 residues.

The chain carries TRBV4-2 and TRBJ2-2; 11 nucleotides line up with TRBD2. The V gene's germline CDR1 is LGHNA and CDR2 YNFKEQ. The CDR3 has 16 amino acids. J was trimmed by 7 bases and V by 1 base; bases with no gene match: 5. CDR3 DNA sequence: TGTGCCAGCAGCCAAGGATCGCTAGCGGGGGGCGGGGAGCTGTTTTTT. Translated, it gives CASSQGSLAGGGELFF.

This clonotype was observed a handful of times. The chain couples TRBV6-1 to TRBJ1-5; TRBD1 might be the D (5 bases). This CDR3 is 15 amino acids long. The germline CDR1 and CDR2 sequences are MNHNS and SASEGT. With 6 bases removed from V and 2 bases from J, the gap between germline ends came to 14 bases. This CDR3 reads CASSLGAWGNQPQHF. The CDR3 bases are TGTGCCAGCAGCCTTGGGGCCTGGGGCAATCAGCCCCAGCATTTT.

This chain connects TRBV3-1 to TRBJ1-2; D is unresolved. Trimming took 6 bases from V and 0 from J, leaving 8 bases between them. There are 13 residues in the CDR3. Germline loops: CDR1 LGHDT, CDR2 YNNKEL (reference sequence). CDR3 sequence reads: CASSKRANYGYTF. The CDR3 DNA is TGTGCCAGCAGTAAGAGGGCTAACTATGGCTACACCTTC.

This clonotype has ten or more counts. The gene calls are TRBV5-1 and TRBJ2-7, with 7 bases identical to TRBD1. The germline V gene encodes CDR1 SGHRS and CDR2 YFSETQ. The junction had 10 bases not matched to a gene; V was cut back by 4 bases and J by 3 bases. This CDR3 has 15 amino acids. CDR3 amino acids: CASSPMPRDSYEQYF. The CDR3 DNA reads as TGCGCCAGCAGCCCGATGCCACGGGACAGCTACGAGCAGTACTTC.

In this sample, this clonotype turned up many times. The chain couples TRBV29-1 to TRBJ2-1, with TRBD1 matching over 9 bases. The length of the CDR3 is 14 residues. The junction had 5 bases not matched to a gene; V was cut back by 6 bases and J by 2 bases. Germline-derived CDR1 and CDR2 are SQVTM and ANQGSEA. The CDR3 loop is CSVPRTGAYNEQFF. The CDR3 DNA reads as TGCAGCGTACCCAGGACAGGGGCCTACAATGAGCAGTTCTTC.

The chain couples TRBV4-1 to TRBJ1-1; D unclear. Germline V CDR1 and CDR2: MGHRA, YSYEKL. V dropped 7 bases and J dropped 5 bases, with 14 bases sitting between them. CDR3 length equals 13 residues. The CDR3: CASKMTVGTEAFF. The CDR3 nucleotides read TGCGCCAGCAAAATGACGGTGGGGACTGAAGCTTTCTTT.

The genes are TRBV18 and TRBJ2-1; 8 bases agree with TRBD1. Germline trimming cut 5 bases from V and 12 bases from J; bases unmatched to any gene: 6. The CDR3 sequence is 12 residues long. Per the germline V gene, CDR1 is KGHSH and CDR2 is LQKENI. CDR3 sequence reads: CASSSQGARQFF. The CDR3 coding sequence is TGTGCCAGCTCATCGCAGGGGGCGCGGCAGTTCTTC. Supplemented by reference TRBV18 and TRBJ2-1, the full variable domain reads NAGVMQNPRHLVRRRGQEARLRCSPMKGHSHVYWYRQLPEEGLKFMVYLQKENIIDESGMPKERFSAEFPKEGPSILRIQQVVRGDSAAYFCASSSQGARQFFGPGTRLTVL.